This T cell receptor beta chain was sequenced during a study of CD8 T cells in ankylosing spondylitis. Study outcomes and limitations: Ankylosing spondylitis blood appeared to be characterized by a TCR beta motif of eight highly homologous variants.

The CDR3 spans 14 residues. Trimming shortened V by 3 bases and J by 5 bases, and 13 bases separated the two germline ends. Germline CDR1 reads KGHSH; CDR2 reads LQKENI. TCRdb recomputed calls from the 5' RACE reads with MiXCR, one row per CDR3 protein. The sample has roughly 300,000 distinct CDR3 sequences, roughly 8% seen once; the top ten hold roughly 15%. There are a few counts of this clonotype. What it recognizes is unknown. J is TRBJ1-1 and V is TRBV18, with D unresolved. The TCR comes from a male donor with ankylosing spondylitis. Sequencing was performed on blood, either unsorted or a sorted T cell fraction (not recorded which). The CDR3, as DNA: TGTGCCAGCTCACCTTACAGCCTGGGAACTGAAGCTTTCTTT. This sequence encodes CASSPYSLGTEAFF.